The T cell receptor beta chain described here comes from a study of cytomegalovirus exposure and HLA in healthy donors. A multiplex PCR was run with 60 Vbeta primers and 13 Jbeta primers. The repertoire was sequenced with immunoSEQ multiplex PCR; TCRdb's copy has only in-frame clones and lacks some. The data contain a few hundred thousand clones, approximately 79% of them singletons. The length of the CDR3 is 16 residues. The V and J ends lost 5 bases and 1 base, in that order; junction bases with no gene match: 7. The germline CDR1 and CDR2 sequences are SGHVS and FNYEAQ. This chain uses TRBV7-6 with TRBJ2-1; 8 positions agree with TRBD1. The receptor comes from a man between 18 and 35 years old in good health and CMV-seronegative. Source material: PBMCs. CDR3 in amino acids: CASSPRQGLSYNEQFF. CDR3 DNA: TGTGCCAGCAGCCCGAGACAGGGGTTATCCTACAATGAGCAGTTCTTC.